The 27 T cell receptor beta chains below were found in one sample sequenced in a study of T cells in women clearing cervical HPV infection. Libraries were prepared by immunoSEQ multiplex PCR; TCRdb keeps only in-frame clonotypes and omits some of them. The sample has over 45,000 clones. Sequenced: blood buffy coat. Every receptor here comes from a woman between 18 and 75 years old with a cervical HPV16 infection that either progressed to CIN3+ or cleared (not recorded which).

CDR3 DNA (partial): TGTGCCAGTGCCATAGCGGGGGGCAACAATGAG. This codes for CASAIAGGNNE. The CDR3 in full is CASAIAGGNNEQFF. J is TRBJ2-1 and V is TRBV19, with TRBD2 matching over 10 bases. The read ends 3 residues before the CDR3 terminus; that terminus is restored from the germline J gene. J gave up 5 bases and V 8 bases, and 6 bases lay outside the gene matches. Germline loops: CDR1 LNHDA, CDR2 SQIVND (reference sequence). CDR3 length: 14 amino acids. The full variable domain, completed using reference TRBV19 and TRBJ2-1, is DGGITQSPKYLFRKEGQNVTLSCEQNLNHDAMYWYRQDPGQGLRLIYYSQIVNDFQKGDIAEGYSVSREKKESFPLTVTSAQKNPTAFYLCASAIAGGNNEQFFGPGTRLTVL.

Note on this clone: The CDR3 end lies 3 residues beyond the end of the read and is filled in from the germline J gene. The chain joins TRBV19 to TRBJ1-5, with 7 nucleotides matching TRBD1. CDR1 and CDR2 from the germline V gene are LNHDA and SQIVND (reference sequence). CDR3 length: 14 residues. Trimming took 6 bases from V and 3 from J; bases not matched to a gene: 5. CDR3: CASRVGQFNQPQHF. Partial CDR3 DNA: TGTGCCAGTAGAGTGGGACAGTTCAATCAGCCC.

Note on this clone: The CDR3 extends 3 residues past the end of the read, so its final part is completed from the germline J gene. The chain carries TRBV19 and TRBJ1-5; 8 bases are a match to TRBD1. V was clipped by 10 bases and J by 0 bases; unmatched bases: 11. The CDR3 is 16 amino acids. The germline V gene has CDR1 LNHDA and CDR2 SQIVND (reference sequence). The CDR3 DNA, read in part, is TGTGCCACCTCGGGACAGGCTTCATATAGCAATCAGCCC. Translating gives CATSGQASYSNQP. The entire CDR3 is CATSGQASYSNQPQHF.

A note on this clone: The observed sequence ends 3 residues before the CDR3 terminus, with the missing tail filled in from the germline J gene. The chain uses TRBV7-9 and TRBJ2-4; weak D call: TRBD1 (5 bases). Germline CDR1 is SEHNR and CDR2 is FQNEAQ (reference sequence). This CDR3 has 14 residues. CDR3 protein: CASSLIARVRGQYF. Incomplete CDR3 DNA: TGTGCCAGCAGCTTGATCGCCAGGGTGCGTGGT.

Worth noting for this clone: The read terminates 3 residues before the CDR3 end, so the remaining end is supplied by the germline J gene. This chain uses TRBV10-3 with TRBJ1-2, with 9 bases aligning to TRBD1. The junction had 5 bases not matched to a gene; V was cut back by 2 bases and J by 4 bases. Looked up from germline, CDR1 is ENHRY and CDR2 is SYGVKD. The CDR3 has 15 amino acids. CDR3 residues: CAISEGETGGYGYTF. The CDR3 DNA, read in part, is TGTGCCATCAGTGAGGGGGAGACAGGGGGCTATGGC.

On this clone: Sequencing ends 3 residues short of the CDR3 end; the germline J gene provides the rest. The rearrangement joins TRBV11-2 to TRBJ1-1, with D possibly being TRBD1 (5 bases). The CDR3 covers 13 residues. V lost 5 bases and J 7 bases, leaving 14 bases between the germline ends. Per germline, CDR1 SGHAT and CDR2 FQNNGV. The CDR3 is CASSPRPGVEAFF. The sequenced part of the CDR3 DNA is TGTGCCAGCAGCCCTCGACCGGGGGTTGAA.

Comment on this clone: Read coverage stops 3 residues before the CDR3 terminus; the germline J gene supplies the remainder. This rearrangement joins TRBV29-1 to TRBJ1-4; TRBD1 is a possible D gene (5 bases). Germline V gene data show CDR1 as SQVTM and CDR2 as ANQGSEA. V was clipped by 6 bases and J by 0 bases, with 17 bases between them. There are 16 residues in the CDR3. CDR3 amino acids: CSVLVAGGATNEKLFF. The CDR3 bases that were read are TGCAGCGTCTTAGTGGCGGGGGGTGCAACTAATGAAAAA.

With regard to this clone: The sequence runs out 3 residues before the end of the CDR3; the remainder is reconstructed from the germline J gene. The chain has TRBV5-6 and TRBJ1-4; unclear D gene. This CDR3 spans 13 amino acids. Per the germline V gene, CDR1 is SGHDT and CDR2 is YYEEEE. Trimming removed 4 bases from V and 4 bases from J, with 8 bases in between. CDR3 bases read: TGTGCCAGCAGCCCGTACTTTAATGAAAAA. Encoded protein: CASSPYFNEK. The whole CDR3 protein is CASSPYFNEKLFF.

On this clone: Read data end 3 residues before the CDR3 end; the end is taken from the germline J gene. The chain combines TRBV2 with TRBJ2-3; D gene ambiguous. Trimming pared 6 bases from V and 2 bases from J, leaving 12 bases between. Germline loops: CDR1 SNHLY, CDR2 FYNNEI. The CDR3 consists of 14 residues. CDR3 bases read: TGTGCCAGCAGCCCCGTTTTATCCACAGATACG. Protein sequence: CASSPVLSTDT. The whole CDR3 reads CASSPVLSTDTQYF.

With respect to this clone: The CDR3 is cut off 3 residues early in the read; its end comes from the germline J gene. The chain uses TRBV20-1 and TRBJ2-7; TRBD2 is a possible D gene (6 bases). This CDR3 comprises 13 residues. CDR1 is DFQATT, CDR2 SNEGSKA, per germline (reference sequence). V was cut by 5 bases and J by 2 bases, with 13 bases left in between. The CDR3 sequence: CSAGAEGTYEQYF. Incomplete CDR3 DNA: TGCAGTGCTGGGGCGGAGGGGACCTACGAG.

Of note for this clone: Coverage ceases 3 residues before the CDR3 finishes, and the germline J gene fills in the end. The chain employs TRBV19 and TRBJ2-1, with TRBD2 identical over 11 bases. The germline gives CDR1 LNHDA, CDR2 SQIVND (reference sequence). The CDR3 consists of 16 residues. With V trimmed by 4 bases and J by 3 bases, 5 bases remained unmatched. Partial CDR3 DNA: TGTGCCAGTAGTACACTTGGACTAGCGGGCTACAATGAG. Its protein product is CASSTLGLAGYNE. The CDR3 reads in full as CASSTLGLAGYNEQFF.

Worth noting for this clone: The read ends 3 residues early relative to the CDR3; the germline J gene fills the gap. This chain uses TRBV19 with TRBJ2-2, with D possibly matching TRBD2 (7 bases). The CDR3 totals 14 residues. Germline assignment: CDR1 LNHDA and CDR2 SQIVND (reference sequence). Incomplete CDR3 DNA: TGTGCCAGTAGTATAAGGGGGGGGGATTCACCG. Its protein is CASSIRGGDSP. The entire CDR3 protein reads CASSIRGGDSPLFF.

Concerning this clone: The read stops 3 residues short of the end of the CDR3; the missing end is completed from the germline J gene. This rearrangement joins TRBV13 to TRBJ1-1, with no clear D. The CDR3 extends over 15 amino acids. V was clipped by 7 bases and J by 7 bases, with 22 bases between them. Germline V CDR1 and CDR2: PRHDT, FYEKMQ (reference sequence). CDR3 sequence reads: CASIGEAVGDREAFF. CDR3 DNA, as far as it was read: TGTGCCAGCATCGGGGAGGCGGTAGGCGACCGTGAA.

Comments on this clone: The sequenced fragment ends 3 residues before the CDR3 boundary, so the rest is inferred from the germline J gene. This chain uses TRBV30 with TRBJ1-4; no clear D gene. This CDR3 is built from 13 residues. The V gene's germline CDR1 is GTSNPN and CDR2 SVGIG (reference sequence). The CDR3 spells CAWSVMADSPLFF. CDR3 DNA, as far as it was read: TGTGCCTGGAGTGTCATGGCAGATTCACCA.

Comment on this clone: The read falls 3 residues short of the CDR3 end, and the missing part is taken from the germline J gene. The J gene is TRBJ1-3, the V gene TRBV2; no reliable D call. The V end was cut by 3 bases, the J end by 0 bases, with 9 bases between. Per germline, CDR1 SNHLY and CDR2 FYNNEI. CDR3 size: 15 residues. The sequenced CDR3 bases are TGTGCCAGCAGTGAGGCGGGGAACTCTGGAAACACC. This encodes CASSEAGNSGNT. In full, the CDR3 is CASSEAGNSGNTIYF.

A note on this clone: The read stops 3 residues short of the end of the CDR3; the missing end is completed from the germline J gene. The J gene is TRBJ2-3, the V gene TRBV18, with 13 bases identical to TRBD2. CDR1 and CDR2 from the germline V gene are KGHSH and LQKENI. The CDR3 runs 17 residues. The sequenced CDR3 bases are TGTGCCAGCTCACCAGGGACTAGCGGGGATGATTGGAAGACG. Protein sequence: CASSPGTSGDDWKT. The entire CDR3 protein reads CASSPGTSGDDWKTQYF. Complete variable domain (other parts from reference TRBV18 and TRBJ2-3): NAGVMQNPRHLVRRRGQEARLRCSPMKGHSHVYWYRQLPEEGLKFMVYLQKENIIDESGMPKERFSAEFPKEGPSILRIQQVVRGDSAAYFCASSPGTSGDDWKTQYFGPGTRLTVL.

Remarks on this clone: Read coverage stops 3 residues before the CDR3 terminus; the germline J gene supplies the remainder. V and J are TRBV19 and TRBJ1-3; D ambiguous. CDR1 LNHDA and CDR2 SQIVND come from the germline V gene (reference sequence). The CDR3 has 17 amino acids. The V end lost 3 bases, the J end lost 0 bases, and 15 bases lay between the germline ends. CDR3 bases read: TGTGCCAGTAGTATTTACAGCATCACCGGCTCTGGAAACACC. Its protein is CASSIYSITGSGNT. The entire CDR3 is CASSIYSITGSGNTIYF.

In regard to this clone: The CDR3 goes on 3 residues after the read ends, and that part is filled in from the germline J gene. The rearrangement links TRBV10-1 to TRBJ1-1; TRBD1 agrees at 9 bases. CDR3 length: 16 residues. The V and J ends lost 7 bases and 2 bases, in that order; junction bases with no gene match: 11. In germline, CDR1 is WNHNN, CDR2 SYGVQD (reference sequence). CDR3 protein: CASNSGRDRDNTEAFF. Partial CDR3 DNA: TGCGCCAGCAACTCTGGTCGGGACAGGGACAACACTGAA.

A remark on this clone: Read sequence stops 3 residues before the CDR3 end, and the germline J gene provides the missing end. J is TRBJ1-5 and V is TRBV28; 7 nucleotides align to TRBD1. Germline CDR1 and CDR2: MDHEN and SYDVKM. The CDR3 contains 14 residues. Germline trimming cut 2 bases from V and 7 bases from J; bases unmatched to any gene: 5. The chain's CDR3 is CASSLRAGGQPQHF. The CDR3 bases that were read are TGTGCCAGCAGTTTAAGGGCAGGGGGGCAGCCC.

As for this clone: The read halts 3 residues ahead of the CDR3 end, with the missing end drawn from the germline J gene. The V and J genes are TRBV12-5 and TRBJ2-3; tentative D call: TRBD2 (6 bases). V gave up 5 bases and J gave up 0 bases, with 12 bases separating them. Germline V gene sequence: CDR1 LGHNT, CDR2 FRNRAP. The CDR3 contains 15 residues. Partial CDR3 DNA: TGTGCTAGTGGTCCACTCGGGGGTAGCACAGATACG. It yields the protein CASGPLGGSTDT. The CDR3 in full is CASGPLGGSTDTQYF. The full variable domain, completed using reference TRBV12-5 and TRBJ2-3, is DARVTQTPRHKVTEMGQEVTMRCQPILGHNTVFWYRQTMMQGLELLAYFRNRAPLDDSGMPKDRFSAEMPDATLATLKIQPSEPRDSAVYFCASGPLGGSTDTQYFGPGTRLTVL.

Comments on this clone: Coverage ceases 3 residues before the CDR3 finishes, and the germline J gene fills in the end. The rearrangement links TRBV9 to TRBJ2-7; TRBD2 aligns across 7 bases. Germline V CDR1 and CDR2: SGDLS, YYNGEE. This CDR3 has 15 amino acids. V gave up 0 bases and J gave up 2 bases; unmatched junction bases: 5. CDR3 loop: CASSVGPGGTYEQYF. CDR3 bases read: TGTGCCAGCAGCGTAGGACCGGGGGGTACCTACGAG. The full variable domain, in which reference TRBV9 and TRBJ2-7 provide the parts outside the CDR3, is DSGVTQTPKHLITATGQRVTLRCSPRSGDLSVYWYQQSLDQGLQFLIQYYNGEERAKGNILERFSAQQFPDLHSELNLSSLELGDSALYFCASSVGPGGTYEQYFGPGTRLTVT.

Comments on this clone: The CDR3 extends 3 residues past the end of the read, so its final part is completed from the germline J gene. The rearrangement links TRBV18 to TRBJ2-3, with D maybe TRBD1 (7 bases). Germline CDR1 and CDR2: KGHSH and LQKENI. The CDR3 sequence is 14 residues long. Trimming took 8 bases from V and 4 from J, leaving 16 bases between them. The CDR3 sequence: CASATQGGADTQYF. Incomplete CDR3 DNA: TGTGCCAGCGCTACCCAGGGGGGCGCAGATACG.

Concerning this clone itself: The missing CDR3 end, 3 residues past where the read stops, is filled in from the germline J gene. Other nucleotide sequences from this sample produce the same CDR3. The chain uses TRBV5-6 and TRBJ1-3; 9 bases match TRBD1. V lost 1 base to trimming and J lost 4 bases; unmatched junction nucleotides: 3. The CDR3 is 15 amino acids. Germline V CDR1 and CDR2: SGHDT, YYEEEE. CDR3 amino acids: CASSLTGGSGNTIYF. The sequenced CDR3 bases are TGTGCCAGCAGCTTGACAGGGGGCTCAGGAAACACC.

As concerns this clone: The read ends 3 residues shy of where the CDR3 ends; the end is completed using the germline J gene. The rearrangement uses TRBV29-1 and TRBJ2-5; D may be TRBD2 (5 bases). V lost 4 bases and J lost 5, with 14 bases in between. Per the germline V gene, CDR1 is SQVTM and CDR2 is ANQGSEA. The CDR3 covers 13 residues. Incomplete CDR3 DNA: TGCAGCGTTGCCCTCGGGGTACAGGAGACC. Its translation: CSVALGVQET. The whole CDR3 region reads CSVALGVQETQYF.

For this clone: The CDR3 goes on 3 residues after the read ends, and that part is filled in from the germline J gene. The gene calls are TRBV19 and TRBJ1-5; a weak D match, TRBD1 (6 bases). With 6 bases removed from V and 3 bases from J, the gap between germline ends came to 12 bases. CDR3 size: 14 residues. Germline values: CDR1 LNHDA, CDR2 SQIVND (reference sequence). CDR3 protein: CASSPGQINQPQHF. The CDR3 bases that were read are TGTGCCAGTAGCCCCGGACAGATCAATCAGCCC. Filled out from reference TRBV19 and TRBJ1-5, the complete variable domain reads DGGITQSPKYLFRKEGQNVTLSCEQNLNHDAMYWYRQDPGQGLRLIYYSQIVNDFQKGDIAEGYSVSREKKESFPLTVTSAQKNPTAFYLCASSPGQINQPQHFGDGTRLSIL.

Concerning this clone itself: The read falls 3 residues short of the CDR3 end, and the missing part is taken from the germline J gene. The chain carries TRBV3-1 (or the pseudogene TRBV3-2) and TRBJ2-7; tentatively, D is TRBD1 (6 bases). The germline V and J ends were trimmed by 3 bases and 6 bases, with 12 bases remaining between them. The CDR3 sequence is 13 residues long. Germline V gene data show CDR1 as LGHDT and CDR2 as YNNKEL (reference sequence). The part of the CDR3 DNA that was read is TGTGCCAGCAGCCACCCAGGGGACATCGAG. Protein: CASSHPGDIE. The whole CDR3 protein reads CASSHPGDIEQYF.

Turning to this clone: From the germline J gene comes the end of the CDR3, since the read stops 3 residues before it. The V and J genes are TRBV19 and TRBJ1-2, with D unclear. This CDR3 has 12 residues. V lost 5 bases and J lost 2, with 6 bases in between. Germline lookup yields CDR1 LNHDA and CDR2 SQIVND (reference sequence). The part of the CDR3 DNA that was read is TGTGCCAGTAGTGCCAGGAACTATGGC. It encodes CASSARNYG. From start to end, the CDR3 is CASSARNYGYTF.